Each of the 7 T cell receptor beta chains below was sequenced from the same sample in a study of tumor and adjacent non-tumor tissue in lung cancer. The library came from three nested PCR rounds adapted from ARM-PCR protocols. MiXCR, run by TCRdb on the multiplex PCR reads, gives a single entry per CDR3 protein. Of fewer than 100,000 distinct CDR3 sequences in the sample, 72% were seen once. RNA was extracted from bulk tissue without any cell sorting. Sequenced: lung tumor tissue. The origin of the receptors is a woman aged 40 to 49 with non-small cell lung cancer.

DNA for the CDR3: TGTGCCAGCAGCTTATCCGGTCATGAGTTAGAGTTCTTC. Translating it yields CASSLSGHELEFF. The chain employs TRBV11-2 and TRBJ2-1; D uncertain. This CDR3 is 13 amino acids long. V shed 2 bases and J shed 14 bases, with 16 bases lying between them. Germline V gene lookup returns CDR1 SGHAT and CDR2 FQNNGV.

This clonotype appeared a single time. This may come from a read error, since a much larger clone is one base off. The CDR3 does not end in the conserved phenylalanine or tryptophan, so this is likely a read error. J is TRBJ2-3 and V is TRBV10-2; 10 nucleotides match TRBD2. V shed 8 bases, J shed 1 base, and the junction held 6 bases outside the gene matches. Germline values: CDR1 WSHSY, CDR2 SAAADI. The CDR3 contains 15 residues. The CDR3 DNA reads TGCGCCAGCTGGAGCGGGAGGGCCGGCACAGATACGCAGTATTTA. Protein sequence: CASWSGRAGTDTQYL.

Comment on this clonotype: A read error may account for a junction end that differs from germline. The rearrangement links TRBV19 to TRBJ2-1, with TRBD1 matching over 9 bases. The CDR3 is 18 amino acids. Germline V gives CDR1 LNHDA, CDR2 SQIVND (reference sequence). The CDR3 sequence: CARSIPDRGDIGYNEQFF. In nucleotides, the CDR3 is TGTGCCCGTAGTATCCCTGACAGGGGGGATATCGGGTACAATGAGCAGTTCTTC. Full variable domain (remainder filled in from reference TRBV19 and TRBJ2-1): DGGITQSPKYLFRKEGQNVTLSCEQNLNHDAMYWYRQDPGQGLRLIYYSQIVNDFQKGDIAEGYSVSREKKESFPLTVTSAQKNPTAFYLCARSIPDRGDIGYNEQFFGPGTRLTVL.

On this clonotype: A read error may be the cause here, since a much bigger clone is one base away. The chain recombines TRBV7-8 with TRBJ1-5; D gene ambiguous. Germline lookup yields CDR1 SGHVS and CDR2 FQNEAQ. The CDR3 covers 14 residues. For the CDR3, the DNA is TGTGCCAACAGCTTAGCGGCGGGCAATCAGCCCCAGCATTTT. Translated, it gives CANSLAAGNQPQHF.

On this clonotype itself: Lacking the conserved final phenylalanine or tryptophan, this CDR3 likely reflects a read error. V is TRBV12-3 or TRBV12-4 and J is TRBJ1-2, with D perhaps TRBD1 (6 bases). Between the trimmed V and J ends, which lost 5 bases and 8 bases, there was a span of 18 bases. This CDR3 spans 14 amino acids. CDR3 coding DNA: TGTGCCAGCAGTGGGCTTGGCCAGGGGAGAGGCTACACCTTA. This gives the protein CASSGLGQGRGYTL.

The rearrangement joins TRBV10-2 to TRBJ2-1; 7 bases map to TRBD2. This CDR3 region has 13 residues. Trimming took 6 bases from V and 6 from J; bases not matched to a gene: 5. CDR1 and CDR2 (germline): WSHSY, SAAADI. This CDR3 reads CASSERDGNEQFF. The DNA of the CDR3 is TGCGCCAGCAGCGAGCGGGATGGCAATGAGCAGTTCTTC.

As to this clonotype: A much larger clone lies one base from this, so it may be a read error. The rearrangement links TRBV12-3 or TRBV12-4 to TRBJ1-2; D not certain. This CDR3 contains 14 residues. CDR3 in DNA: TGTGTCAGCAGTTTGGCGGGATTCGACTATGGCTACACCTTC. Protein: CVSSLAGFDYGYTF.